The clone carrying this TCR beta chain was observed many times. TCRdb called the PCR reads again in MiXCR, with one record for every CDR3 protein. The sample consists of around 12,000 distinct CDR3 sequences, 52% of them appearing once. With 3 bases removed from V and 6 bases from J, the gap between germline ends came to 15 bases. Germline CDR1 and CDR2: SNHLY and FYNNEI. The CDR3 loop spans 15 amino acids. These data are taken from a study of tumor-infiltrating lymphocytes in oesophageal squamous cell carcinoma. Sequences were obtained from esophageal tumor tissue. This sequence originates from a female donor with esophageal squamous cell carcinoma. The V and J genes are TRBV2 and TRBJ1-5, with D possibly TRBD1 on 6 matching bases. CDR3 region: CASSEESTGTQPQHF. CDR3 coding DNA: TGTGCCAGCAGTGAGGAAAGTACAGGGACTCAGCCCCAGCATTTT.